This paragraph covers one TCR beta chain sequence. The CDR3 loop spans 14 amino acids. Looked up from germline, CDR1 is SEHNR and CDR2 is FQNEAQ (reference sequence). Trimming stripped 2 bases from V and 4 bases from J, with 11 bases between. The record originates from a study of OX40 agonist ivuxolimab in advanced cancers. Sequencing used immunoSEQ multiplex PCR; TCRdb keeps in-frame clones, though not all of them. The table shows 40,000 to 45,000 clones, with about 90% occurring only once. The material sequenced was CD4+ or CD8+ T cells sorted from blood, taken in a trial of the OX40 agonist ivuxolimab. The TCR comes from an adult with an advanced solid tumor such as melanoma, head and neck, liver or kidney cancer. The chain couples TRBV7-9 to TRBJ1-1; TRBD1 might be the D (5 bases). As DNA, the CDR3 is TGTGCCAGCAGCTTACATGGGGGAGGCACTGAAGCTTTCTTT. It yields the protein CASSLHGGGTEAFF.